This TCR beta chain appears in the sequencing data of a study of STAT5B mutations in CD4+ large granular lymphocyte leukemia. Clones were read by immunoSEQ multiplex PCR, and TCRdb kept only the in-frame ones, dropping some. The repertoire holds 23,000 or so clones, with about 71% as singletons. CDR1 and CDR2 (germline): MNHNY, SVGAGI (reference sequence). There are 13 residues in the CDR3. Trimming took 7 bases from V and 8 from J; bases not matched to a gene: 9. The sequencing input was CD4+ T cells from blood buffy coats. The chain employs TRBV6-6 and TRBJ1-2; TRBD1 agrees at 8 bases. The sequence was collected from a human donor in good health. The CDR3: CASIRDRRGGYTF. CDR3 nucleotides: TGTGCCAGCATTAGGGACAGGAGGGGAGGCTACACCTTC.